The sequence of this TCR beta chain was determined in a study of T cells in Graves' hyperthyroidism and ophthalmopathy. Overall study context: Once the initial diagnosis was made, peripheral blood was obtained before any treatment. Study-wide results and caveats: Among thyroid clonotypes expanded above 0.001, most also appeared in blood.

From more than 9.5 ml of fresh peripheral blood, PBMCs were isolated. The V gene lost 4 bases and the J gene lost 2 bases, with 15 bases spanning the gap. Germline CDR1 and CDR2: SGHRS and YFSETQ. The CDR3 is 15 amino acids. There were TCR beta CDR3 regions amplified from RNA transcripts. An initial round of RT-PCR targeting the TCR CDR3 relied on the HTBI primer set. TCRdb re-analysed the multiplex PCR reads in MiXCR, keeping a single row per CDR3 protein. The profile covers fewer than 750,000 distinct CDR3 sequences, with roughly 14% appearing a single time and approximately 4.3% taken by the ten largest. In its sample, this clonotype was seen many times. Its antigen remains unidentified.

Input material: blood. This TCR derives from a woman in her thirties or forties with Graves' ophthalmopathy. The chain combines TRBV5-1 with TRBJ2-5; D is unresolved. The CDR3 nucleotides read TGCGCCAGCAGCCCTGCTCTCCAGCCTCAAGAGACCCAGTACTTC. It specifies CASSPALQPQETQYF.